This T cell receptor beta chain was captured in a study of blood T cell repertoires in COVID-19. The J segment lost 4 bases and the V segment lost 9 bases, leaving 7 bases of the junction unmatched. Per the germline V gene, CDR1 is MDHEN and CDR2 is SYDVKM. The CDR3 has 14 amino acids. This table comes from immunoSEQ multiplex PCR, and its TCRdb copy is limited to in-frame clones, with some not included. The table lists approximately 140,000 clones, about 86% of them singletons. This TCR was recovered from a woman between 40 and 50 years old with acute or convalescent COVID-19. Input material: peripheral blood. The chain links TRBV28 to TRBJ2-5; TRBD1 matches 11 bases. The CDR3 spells CASIPGQGGETQYF. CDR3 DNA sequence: TGTGCCAGTATCCCGGGACAGGGGGGAGAGACCCAGTACTTC.